These 15 T cell receptor beta chains originate from one sample sequenced in a study of CD8+ T cells in alopecia areata. Extraction of RNA preceded its reverse transcription into cDNA, which served as the sequencing template. Only in-frame clones appear in the TCRdb table, and some are missing; sequencing was by immunoSEQ multiplex PCR. The sample includes 200,000 to 250,000 clones, about 60% of them seen just once. Sequences were derived from CD4+ T cells sorted from blood, sampled at week 0. Receptor source: a human donor with alopecia areata.

The rearrangement links TRBV2 to TRBJ2-3, with 12 bases aligning to TRBD1. Unmatched junction bases numbered 5, after V lost 5 bases and J lost 14 bases. The CDR3 extends over 12 amino acids. Germline V gives CDR1 SNHLY, CDR2 FYNNEI. CDR3 amino acids: CASSLRDRGRYF. The CDR3 DNA sequence: TGTGCCAGCAGTCTTCGGGACAGGGGGCGGTATTTT.

The chain carries TRBV29-1 and TRBJ1-4; maybe TRBD1 (6 bases). The CDR3 contains 14 residues. V lost 4 bases to trimming and J lost 8 bases, with 17 bases between them. Germline loops: CDR1 SQVTM, CDR2 ANQGSEA. The CDR3 DNA follows: TGCAGCGTTGTGAGAGGGGGTAACTCGGAAAAACTGTTTTTT. Translating gives CSVVRGGNSEKLFF. Full variable domain (outside the CDR3, taken from reference TRBV29-1 and TRBJ1-4): SAVISQKPSRDICQRGTSLTIQCQVDSQVTMMFWYRQQPGQSLTLIATANQGSEATYESGFVIDKFPISRPNLTFSTLTVSNMSPEDSSIYLCSVVRGGNSEKLFFGSGTQLSVL.

The rearrangement joins TRBV7-9 to TRBJ2-5; D is unresolved. V was shortened by 3 bases and J by 1 base, with 9 bases between the two germline ends. Germline V gene data show CDR1 as SEHNR and CDR2 as FQNEAQ (reference sequence). This CDR3 is 14 amino acids long. The CDR3 reads CASSFEVFQETQYF. The CDR3 DNA reads as TGTGCCAGCAGCTTTGAGGTATTCCAAGAGACCCAGTACTTC.

The gene calls are TRBV5-1 and TRBJ2-5; TRBD1 matches at 8 bases. From germline, CDR1 is SGHRS and CDR2 YFSETQ. The V segment lost 0 bases and the J segment 4 bases; nucleotides outside the gene matches: 2. The CDR3 contains 14 residues. In DNA, the CDR3 is TGCGCCAGCAGCTTGGGGACAGGGCTAGAGACCCAGTACTTC. It is translated as CASSLGTGLETQYF.

The gene calls are TRBV29-1 and TRBJ1-4; D might be TRBD1 (6 bases). CDR3 size: 11 residues. Trimming took 4 bases from V and 8 from J, leaving 8 bases between them. The germline gives CDR1 SQVTM, CDR2 ANQGSEA. The CDR3 loop reads CSVARGEKLFF. CDR3 bases: TGCAGCGTTGCCAGGGGCGAAAAACTGTTTTTT.

In its sample, this clone was seen a few times. V is TRBV4-1 and J is TRBJ1-4, with D uncertain. The V end lost 0 bases, the J end lost 6 bases, and 14 bases lay between the germline ends. The CDR3 consists of 16 residues. In germline, CDR1 is MGHRA, CDR2 YSYEKL. CDR3 region: CASSQDIRETHEKLFF. The DNA of the CDR3 is TGCGCCAGCAGCCAAGATATTAGGGAGACGCATGAAAAACTGTTTTTT.

This clone was counted only a few times. The CDR3 is CASSPGTSGDNEQFF. DNA for the CDR3: TGTGCCAGCAGTCCCGGGACTAGCGGAGACAATGAGCAGTTCTTC. The chain has TRBV28 and TRBJ2-1; 11 nucleotides align to TRBD2. The V gene end was trimmed by 5 bases and the J gene end by 5 bases; junction bases not matched to a gene: 5. The CDR3 length is 15 residues. CDR1 and CDR2 (germline): MDHEN, SYDVKM.

V usage is TRBV25-1 and J usage is TRBJ1-5, with D possibly TRBD1 on 6 matching bases. CDR3 length: 15 amino acids. The ends were cut back, 6 bases at V and 5 bases at J, with 17 bases in the middle. The V gene's germline CDR1 is MGHDK and CDR2 SYGVNS. CDR3 coding DNA: TGTGCCAGCAGCGGATCACGGGACACCCATCAGCCCCAGCATTTT. This sequence encodes CASSGSRDTHQPQHF.

The chain is built from TRBV5-1 and TRBJ2-7; 10 bases are a match to TRBD2. Germline V gene data show CDR1 as SGHRS and CDR2 as YFSETQ. The CDR3 length is 17 residues. V lost 5 bases, J lost 0 bases, and 11 bases stayed unmatched. CDR3 nucleotides: TGCGCCAGCAGTGGGGGCACTAGCGGGATCCCCTCCTACGAGCAGTACTTC. This codes for CASSGGTSGIPSYEQYF.

This chain uses TRBV30 with TRBJ1-1, with 7 nucleotides matching TRBD1. Germline values: CDR1 GTSNPN, CDR2 SVGIG (reference sequence). V shed 5 bases, J shed 1 base, and the junction held 7 bases outside the gene matches. The CDR3 covers 14 residues. The CDR3 loop reads CAWGRYRGNTEAFF. DNA of the CDR3: TGTGCCTGGGGCCGATACAGGGGGAACACTGAAGCTTTCTTT.

This chain joins TRBV7-2 and TRBJ2-5, with D tentatively TRBD1 (5 bases). Trimming cost V 2 bases and J 3 bases, with 10 bases left between them. This CDR3 is 14 amino acids long. Per the germline V gene, CDR1 is SGHTA and CDR2 is FQGNSA. The CDR3: CASSLSGHKETQYF. CDR3 nucleotides: TGTGCCAGCAGCTTAAGTGGACACAAAGAGACCCAGTACTTC.

This clone turned up a few times. The chain joins TRBV29-1 to TRBJ2-5, with D possibly matching TRBD1 (6 bases). The V end was cut by 7 bases, the J end by 2 bases, with 11 bases between. Germline CDR1 and CDR2: SQVTM and ANQGSEA. This CDR3 region has 12 residues. The CDR3 sequence is CSGGQRQETQYF. Written as DNA, the CDR3 is TGCAGCGGTGGACAGAGGCAAGAGACCCAGTACTTC.

V gene TRBV9 combines with J gene TRBJ2-7; TRBD1 matches at 8 bases. Trimming removed 4 bases from V and 3 bases from J; junction bases left unmatched: 9. The V gene's germline CDR1 is SGDLS and CDR2 YYNGEE. The CDR3 runs to 15 residues. The CDR3 DNA follows: TGTGCCAGCAGCCCCGGGACAGGCGCTTTCTACGAGCAGTACTTC. It codes for CASSPGTGAFYEQYF.

The chain combines TRBV29-1 with TRBJ1-1; 8 nucleotides match TRBD1. Looked up from germline, CDR1 is SQVTM and CDR2 is ANQGSEA. The CDR3 spans 13 residues. The V and J ends lost 7 bases and 1 base, in that order; junction bases with no gene match: 5. The CDR3 reads CSAMTGANTEAFF. In DNA, the CDR3 is TGCAGCGCCATGACAGGGGCGAACACTGAAGCTTTCTTT.

The chain recombines TRBV6-6 with TRBJ1-3; 9 bases match TRBD1. The CDR3 runs to 14 residues. CDR1 is MNHNY and CDR2 is SVGAGI in the germline V gene (reference sequence). V lost 8 bases to trimming and J lost 4 bases; unmatched junction nucleotides: 6. The CDR3 nucleotides are TGTGCCAGCGGATCACAGGGGGCCGGAAACACCATATATTTT. Amino acid sequence: CASGSQGAGNTIYF.